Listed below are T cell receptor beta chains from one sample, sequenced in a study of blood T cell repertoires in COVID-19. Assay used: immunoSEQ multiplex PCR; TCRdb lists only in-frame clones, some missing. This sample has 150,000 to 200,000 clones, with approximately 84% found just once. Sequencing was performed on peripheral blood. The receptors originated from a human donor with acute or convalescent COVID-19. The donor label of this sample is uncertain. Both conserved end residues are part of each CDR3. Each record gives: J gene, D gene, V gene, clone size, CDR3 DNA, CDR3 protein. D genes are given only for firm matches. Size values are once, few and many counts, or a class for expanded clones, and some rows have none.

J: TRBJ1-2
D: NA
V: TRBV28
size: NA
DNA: TGTGCCAGCACCTCTTCCCCGGAGGGGACCTATGGCTACACCTTC
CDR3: CASTSSPEGTYGYTF

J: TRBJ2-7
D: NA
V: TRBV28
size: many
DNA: TGTGCCAGCAGTTTTGGCCGTTGGACAGAGGGGAACTACGAGCAGTACTTC
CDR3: CASSFGRWTEGNYEQYF

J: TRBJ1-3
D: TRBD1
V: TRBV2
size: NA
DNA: TGTGCCAGCAAACTACCGACAGGGACTTTTACAAGCTCTGGAAACACCATATATTTT
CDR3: CASKLPTGTFTSSGNTIYF

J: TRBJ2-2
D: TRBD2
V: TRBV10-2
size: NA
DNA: TGCGCCAGCAACTTGACTAGCGGGATTGCCGGGGAGCTGTTTTTT
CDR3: CASNLTSGIAGELFF

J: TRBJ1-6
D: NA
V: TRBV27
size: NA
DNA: TGTGCCAGCAGCCCGGACAGCTCCTATAATTCACCCCTCCACTTT
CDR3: CASSPDSSYNSPLHF

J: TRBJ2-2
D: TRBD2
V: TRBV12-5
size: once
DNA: TGTGCTAGTGGTCTTTTGGGCGGGGGGAAAAAATGGGACACCGGGGAGCTGTTTTTT
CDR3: CASGLLGGGKKWDTGELFF

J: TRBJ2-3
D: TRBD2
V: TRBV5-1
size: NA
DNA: TGCGCCAGCAGCTTGACCACTAGCGGGGGCCGGACCCGCGGGGATACGCAGTATTTT
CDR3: CASSLTTSGGRTRGDTQYF

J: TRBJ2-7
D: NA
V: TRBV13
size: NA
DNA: TGTGCCAGCAGCTTAGATCGTTCCTACGAGCAGTACTTC
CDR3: CASSLDRSYEQYF

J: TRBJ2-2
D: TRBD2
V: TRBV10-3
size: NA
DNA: TGTGCCATCAGTCACAATAGCGGGGGGGACACCGGGGAGCTGTTTTTT
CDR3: CAISHNSGGDTGELFF

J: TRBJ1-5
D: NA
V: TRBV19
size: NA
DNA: TGTGCCAGTAGTATTTACGGGCCAGGGGCGGTTAATCAGCCCCAGCATTTT
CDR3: CASSIYGPGAVNQPQHF

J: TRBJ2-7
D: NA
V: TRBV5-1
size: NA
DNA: TGCGCCAGCAGCTTGGGCCCTAACTCCTACGAGCAGTACTTC
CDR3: CASSLGPNSYEQYF

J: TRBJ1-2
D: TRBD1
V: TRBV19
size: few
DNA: TGTGCCAGTAGTTCTCCGGGACAGGGTCGCTATGGCTACACCTTC
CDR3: CASSSPGQGRYGYTF

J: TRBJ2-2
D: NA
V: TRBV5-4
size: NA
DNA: TGTGCCAGCAGCTTGGGGTTTGGGGGAGGAAATACCGGGGAGCTGTTTTTT
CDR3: CASSLGFGGGNTGELFF

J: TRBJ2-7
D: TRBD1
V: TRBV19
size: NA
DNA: TGTGCCAGTAGTACCCCGGGACAGGGAACCTACGAGCAGTACTTC
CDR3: CASSTPGQGTYEQYF

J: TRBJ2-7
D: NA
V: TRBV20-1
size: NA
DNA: TGCAGTGCTAACCCAGCCCTGGGAGGATACTTC
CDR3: CSANPALGGYF

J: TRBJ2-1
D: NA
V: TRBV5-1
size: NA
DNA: TGCGCCAGCAGCTTGGAATACGGGGGAGATTGGAATGAGCAGTTCTTC
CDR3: CASSLEYGGDWNEQFF

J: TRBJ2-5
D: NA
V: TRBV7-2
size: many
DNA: TGTGCCAGCAGCTTAGTATCACAGGGAGAGACCCAGTACTTC
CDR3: CASSLVSQGETQYF

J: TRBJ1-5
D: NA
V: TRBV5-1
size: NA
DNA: TGCGCCAGCAGCTTCGGAGATAGCAATCAGCCCCAGCATTTT
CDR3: CASSFGDSNQPQHF

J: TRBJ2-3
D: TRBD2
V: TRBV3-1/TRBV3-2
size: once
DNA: TGTGCCAGCAGCCAAGATCGGTTTAGCGGGGGCTTGGCAGATACGCAGTATTTT
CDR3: CASSQDRFSGGLADTQYF

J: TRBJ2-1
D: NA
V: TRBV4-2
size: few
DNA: TGTGCCAGCAGCCAAGTGGGGGCGGACTCCTACAATGAGCAGTTCTTC
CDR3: CASSQVGADSYNEQFF

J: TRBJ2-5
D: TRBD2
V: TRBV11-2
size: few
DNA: TGTGCCAGCAGCTTACTGGGCGGGGGGGCAGAGACCCAGTACTTC
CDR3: CASSLLGGGAETQYF

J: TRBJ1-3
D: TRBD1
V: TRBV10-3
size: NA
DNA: TGTGCCATCAGTGCCCAGGACAGGGCAGGGGACACCATATATTTT
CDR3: CAISAQDRAGDTIYF

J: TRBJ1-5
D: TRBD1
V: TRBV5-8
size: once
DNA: TGTGCCAGCAGCGGGGGACAGGGGTTGAGCAATCAGCCCCAGCATTTT
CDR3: CASSGGQGLSNQPQHF

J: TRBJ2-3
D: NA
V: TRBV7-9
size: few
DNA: TGTGCCAGCAGCTTAGACGGAGATACGCAGTATTTT
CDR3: CASSLDGDTQYF

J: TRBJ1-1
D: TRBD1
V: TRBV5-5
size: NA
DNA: TGTGCCAGCAGCCGTATTATTAACAGGGGGGATACTGAAGCTTTCTTT
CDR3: CASSRIINRGDTEAFF

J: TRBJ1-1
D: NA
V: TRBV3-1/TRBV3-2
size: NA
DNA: TGTGCCAGCAGCCCCTTCGACGGGGTTAACACTGAAGCTTTCTTT
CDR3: CASSPFDGVNTEAFF

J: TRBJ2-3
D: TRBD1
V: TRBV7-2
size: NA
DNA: TGTGCCAGCAGCTTAGTGGGACAGGGCTCCACAGATACGCAGTATTTT
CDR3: CASSLVGQGSTDTQYF

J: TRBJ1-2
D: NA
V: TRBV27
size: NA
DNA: TGTGCCAGCAGTCGAGATCGGGACACTAACTATGGCTACACCTTC
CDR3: CASSRDRDTNYGYTF

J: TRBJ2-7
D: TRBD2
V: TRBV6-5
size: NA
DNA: TGTGCCAGCAGTTACTCAGCTAGCGGGGGGGACCCCGAGCAGTACTTC
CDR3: CASSYSASGGDPEQYF

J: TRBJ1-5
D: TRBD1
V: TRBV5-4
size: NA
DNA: TGTGCCAGCAGCCTCGACAGGGACGAGCCCCAGCATTTT
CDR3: CASSLDRDEPQHF

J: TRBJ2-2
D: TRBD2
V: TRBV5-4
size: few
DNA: TGTGCCAGCAGAGCCGGGACTAGCGGGGTAACCGGGGAGCTGTTTTTT
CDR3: CASRAGTSGVTGELFF

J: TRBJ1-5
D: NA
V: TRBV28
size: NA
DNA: TGTGCCAGCACTCCACCAGGGGGCAATCAGCCCCAGCATTTT
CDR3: CASTPPGGNQPQHF

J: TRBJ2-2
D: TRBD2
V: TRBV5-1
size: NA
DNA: TGCGCCAGCAGCTTGGCAGCGGGAGATGAAACCGGGGAGCTGTTTTTT
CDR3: CASSLAAGDETGELFF

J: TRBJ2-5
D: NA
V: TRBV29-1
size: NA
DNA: TGCAGCGTTGAACAGGAGACCCAGTACTTC
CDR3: CSVEQETQYF

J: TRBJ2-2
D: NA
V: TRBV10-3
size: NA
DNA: TGTGCCATCGGAGGGACGCAGAACACCGGGGAGCTGTTTTTT
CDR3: CAIGGTQNTGELFF

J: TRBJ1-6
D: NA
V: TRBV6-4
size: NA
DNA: TGTGCCAGCAGCCCTCTAGGGGAGGCCGATAATTCACCCCTCCACTTT
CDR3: CASSPLGEADNSPLHF

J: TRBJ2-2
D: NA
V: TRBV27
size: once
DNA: TGTGCCAGCAGTTTACCGACAGCCCACGGGTGGGGAGGCACCGGGGAGCTGTTTTTT
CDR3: CASSLPTAHGWGGTGELFF

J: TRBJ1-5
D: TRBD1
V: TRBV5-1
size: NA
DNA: TGCGCCAGCAGCTTGTTGGGGGGACAGGGCCAGCCCCAGCATTTT
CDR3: CASSLLGGQGQPQHF

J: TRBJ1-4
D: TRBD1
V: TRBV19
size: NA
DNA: TGTGCCACGACAGGGACTAATGAAAAACTGTTTTTT
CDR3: CATTGTNEKLFF

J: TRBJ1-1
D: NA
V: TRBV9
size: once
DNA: TGTGCCAGCAGCCTCCAACCAGGGATTACTGAAGCTTTCTTT
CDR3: CASSLQPGITEAFF

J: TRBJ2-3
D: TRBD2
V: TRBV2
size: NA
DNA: TGTGCCAGCAGTCCTGGTAGCGGGGGAGCAGATACGCAGTATTTT
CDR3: CASSPGSGGADTQYF

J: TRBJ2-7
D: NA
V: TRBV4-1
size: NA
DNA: TGCGCCAGCAGCCCGACGATGGGGGGAGTCGTCGAGCAGTACTTC
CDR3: CASSPTMGGVVEQYF

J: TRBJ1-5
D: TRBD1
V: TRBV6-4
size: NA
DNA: TGTGCCAGCAGTGACGACAGGGTAGTTCGTTATAGCAATCAGCCCCAGCATTTT
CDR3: CASSDDRVVRYSNQPQHF

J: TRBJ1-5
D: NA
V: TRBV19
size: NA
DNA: TGTGCCAGTAGTATAGTCCCAGGGGAGGGCAAGCAGCCCCAGCATTTT
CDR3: CASSIVPGEGKQPQHF

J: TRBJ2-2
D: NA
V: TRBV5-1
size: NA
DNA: TGCGCCAGCAGCGCCAGGACAGCCAGCTCGGGCACCGGGGAGCTGTTTTTT
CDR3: CASSARTASSGTGELFF

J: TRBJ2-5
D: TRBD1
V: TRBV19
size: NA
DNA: TGTGCCAGTAGTATACCCCCGGCCAGGGGGTCGGAGACCCAGTACTTC
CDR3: CASSIPPARGSETQYF

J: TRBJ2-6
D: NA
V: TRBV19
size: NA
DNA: TGTGCCAGTAAGACCGGGAGCCTCTCTTCCGGGGCCAACGTCCTGACTTTC
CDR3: CASKTGSLSSGANVLTF

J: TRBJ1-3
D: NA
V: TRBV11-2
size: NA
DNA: TGTGCCAGCAGCCAGAACAGGGCCCCCTCTGGAAACACCATATATTTT
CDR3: CASSQNRAPSGNTIYF

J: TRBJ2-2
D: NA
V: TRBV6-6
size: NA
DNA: TGTGCCAGCAGTTACTCGACTGGCAGAGCTAAGGAGCTGTTTTTT
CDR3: CASSYSTGRAKELFF

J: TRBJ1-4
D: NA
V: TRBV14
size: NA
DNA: TGTGCCAGCAGCCAAGAGTCAAGGACAGATGCAACTAATGAAAAACTGTTTTTT
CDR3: CASSQESRTDATNEKLFF

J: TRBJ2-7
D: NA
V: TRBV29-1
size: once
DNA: TGCAGCGTTCGGAGAACCCACGAGCAGTACTTC
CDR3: CSVRRTHEQYF

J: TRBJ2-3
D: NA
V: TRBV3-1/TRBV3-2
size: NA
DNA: TGTGCCAGCAGCCAAGGGGGGGGCACAGATACGCAGTATTTT
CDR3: CASSQGGGTDTQYF

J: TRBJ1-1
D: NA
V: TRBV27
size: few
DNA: TGTGCCAGCAGTTTACCCCAGGGGTTAGGCACTGAAGCTTTCTTT
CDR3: CASSLPQGLGTEAFF